The T cell receptor (beta chain) under discussion was sequenced for a study of blood T cell repertoires in COVID-19. Some clones are missing from TCRdb's copy, which holds only in-frame ones; the method was immunoSEQ multiplex PCR. The data show 75,000 to 90,000 clones, with roughly 86% seen just once and about 5% held by the top ten. The CDR3 is 14 residues long. Germline CDR1 is MNHNY and CDR2 is SVGAGI (reference sequence). The V gene lost 4 bases and the J gene lost 1 base, with 8 bases spanning the gap. This sequence originates from a man aged 50 to 59 with active or convalescent COVID-19. Input material: peripheral blood. The chain recombines TRBV6-6 with TRBJ1-5; D gene ambiguous. CDR3 protein: CASSFSESNQPQHF. For the CDR3, the DNA is TGTGCCAGCAGTTTTTCTGAGAGCAATCAGCCCCAGCATTTT.